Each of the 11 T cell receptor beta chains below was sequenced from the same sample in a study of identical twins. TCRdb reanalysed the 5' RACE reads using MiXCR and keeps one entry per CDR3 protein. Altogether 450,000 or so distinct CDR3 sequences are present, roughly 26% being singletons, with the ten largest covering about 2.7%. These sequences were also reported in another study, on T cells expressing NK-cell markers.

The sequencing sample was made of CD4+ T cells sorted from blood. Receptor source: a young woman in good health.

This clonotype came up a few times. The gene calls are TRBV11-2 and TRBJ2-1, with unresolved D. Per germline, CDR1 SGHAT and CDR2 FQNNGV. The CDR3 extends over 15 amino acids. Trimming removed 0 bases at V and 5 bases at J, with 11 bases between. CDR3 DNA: TGTGCCAGCAGCTTAGAAGTCGCTGGGGACAATGAGCAGTTCTTC. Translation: CASSLEVAGDNEQFF.

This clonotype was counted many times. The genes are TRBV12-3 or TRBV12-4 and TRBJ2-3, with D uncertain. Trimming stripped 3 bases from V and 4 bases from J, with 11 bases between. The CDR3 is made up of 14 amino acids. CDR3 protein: CASSLTGFADTQYF. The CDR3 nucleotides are TGTGCCAGCAGTTTGACCGGGTTTGCAGATACGCAGTATTTT.

The CDR3 region is CASSSGRRTGGTEAFF. As DNA, the CDR3 is TGTGCCAGCAGTTCCGGACGAAGAACAGGGGGAACTGAAGCTTTCTTT. The chain couples TRBV6-5 to TRBJ1-1; TRBD1 matches at 8 bases. Germline loops: CDR1 MNHEY, CDR2 SVGAGI. This CDR3 region has 16 residues. V shed 4 bases, J shed 5 bases, and the junction held 12 bases outside the gene matches.

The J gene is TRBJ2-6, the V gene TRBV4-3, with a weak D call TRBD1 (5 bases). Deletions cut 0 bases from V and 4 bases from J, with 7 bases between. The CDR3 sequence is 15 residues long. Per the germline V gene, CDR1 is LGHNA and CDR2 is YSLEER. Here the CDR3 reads CASSQEWGGANVLTF. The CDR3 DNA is TGCGCCAGCAGCCAAGAGTGGGGCGGGGCCAACGTCCTGACTTTC.

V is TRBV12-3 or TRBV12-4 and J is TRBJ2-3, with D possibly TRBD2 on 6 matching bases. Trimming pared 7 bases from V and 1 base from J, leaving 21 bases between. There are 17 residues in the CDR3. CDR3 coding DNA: TGTGCCAGCACCTCATCCCAGACCTGGGGGGGCACAGATACGCAGTATTTT. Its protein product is CASTSSQTWGGTDTQYF.

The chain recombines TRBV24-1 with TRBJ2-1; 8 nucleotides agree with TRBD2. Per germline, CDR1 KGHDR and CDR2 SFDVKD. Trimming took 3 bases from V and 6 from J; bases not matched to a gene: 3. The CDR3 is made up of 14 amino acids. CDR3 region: CATSDPSGSNEQFF. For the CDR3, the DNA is TGTGCCACCAGTGATCCGAGCGGGAGCAATGAGCAGTTCTTC.

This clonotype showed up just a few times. In DNA form, the CDR3 reads TGTGCCAGCAGGCCAGGGACCGGTCAGCCCCAGCATTTT. It codes for CASRPGTGQPQHF. The V gene is TRBV6-1, the J gene TRBJ1-5; D might be TRBD1 (5 bases). V was cut by 6 bases and J by 6 bases, with 12 bases left in between. There are 13 residues in the CDR3. From germline, CDR1 is MNHNS and CDR2 SASEGT.

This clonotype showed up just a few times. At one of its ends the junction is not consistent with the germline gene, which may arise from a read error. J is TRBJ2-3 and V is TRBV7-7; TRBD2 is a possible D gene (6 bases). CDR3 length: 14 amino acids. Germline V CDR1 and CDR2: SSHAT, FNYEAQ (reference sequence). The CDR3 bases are TGTGCTAGCAGCCTGGGAGGAGTAGGAGATACGCAGTATTTT. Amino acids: CASSLGGVGDTQYF.

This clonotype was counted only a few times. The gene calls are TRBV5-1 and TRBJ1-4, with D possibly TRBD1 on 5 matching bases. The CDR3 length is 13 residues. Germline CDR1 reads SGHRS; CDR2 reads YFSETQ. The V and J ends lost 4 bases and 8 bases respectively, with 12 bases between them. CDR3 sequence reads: CASSRDGQEKLFF. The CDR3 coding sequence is TGCGCCAGCAGCCGGGACGGCCAGGAAAAACTGTTTTTT.

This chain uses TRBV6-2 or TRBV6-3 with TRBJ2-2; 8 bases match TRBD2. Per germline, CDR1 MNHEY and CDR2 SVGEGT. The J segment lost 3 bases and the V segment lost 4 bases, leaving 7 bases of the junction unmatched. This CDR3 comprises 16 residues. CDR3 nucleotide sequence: TGTGCCAGCAGTTCACGGGGGGGGTATTACACCGGGGAGCTGTTTTTT. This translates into CASSSRGGYYTGELFF.

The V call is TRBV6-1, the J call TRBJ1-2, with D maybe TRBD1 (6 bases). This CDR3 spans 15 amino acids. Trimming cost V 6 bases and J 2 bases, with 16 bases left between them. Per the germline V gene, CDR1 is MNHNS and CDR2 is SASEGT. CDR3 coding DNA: TGTGCCAGCAGCCCGACAGGCGGGCCGAACTATGGCTACACCTTC. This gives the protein CASSPTGGPNYGYTF.